Presented here are 8 T cell receptor beta chains from one specimen sequenced in a study of OX40 agonist ivuxolimab in advanced cancers. Assay: immunoSEQ multiplex PCR; the TCRdb copy retains only in-frame clones and omits some. This sample has around 60,000 clones; around 90% occur once, and the top ten carry 20% to 30%. Specimen: CD4+ or CD8+ T cells sorted from blood, collected in a trial of the OX40 agonist ivuxolimab. These receptors all stem from an adult with an advanced solid tumor such as melanoma, head and neck, liver or kidney cancer.

The CDR3 region is CASSTIPGQGSYEQYF. The CDR3 DNA reads as TGTGCCAGTAGTACGATACCGGGACAGGGTTCCTACGAGCAGTACTTC. The chain uses TRBV19 and TRBJ2-7; 9 bases line up with TRBD1. The V and J ends lost 4 bases and 1 base, in that order; junction bases with no gene match: 8. This CDR3 has 16 amino acids. The germline V gene encodes CDR1 LNHDA and CDR2 SQIVND (reference sequence).

In this sample, this clone turned up once. The chain couples TRBV2 to TRBJ2-1, with TRBD2 identical over 14 bases. The V gene end was trimmed by 6 bases and the J gene end by 5 bases; junction bases not matched to a gene: 0. The CDR3 spans 14 residues. Germline assignment: CDR1 SNHLY and CDR2 FYNNEI. The CDR3: CASRGLAGDNEQFF. CDR3 DNA sequence: TGTGCCAGCAGGGGACTAGCGGGAGACAATGAGCAGTTCTTC.

V usage is TRBV28 and J usage is TRBJ2-6; the D is unclear. The CDR3 consists of 14 residues. Germline CDR1 reads MDHEN; CDR2 reads SYDVKM. Trimming stripped 5 bases from V and 3 bases from J, with 8 bases between. In nucleotides, the CDR3 is TGTGCCAGCAGTGCTAGAGATGGGGCCAACGTCCTGACTTTC. Protein: CASSARDGANVLTF. The complete variable domain, with remaining parts taken from reference TRBV28 and TRBJ2-6, reads DVKVTQSSRYLVKRTGEKVFLECVQDMDHENMFWYRQDPGLGLRLIYFSYDVKMKEKGDIPEGYSVSREKKERFSLILESASTNQTSMYLCASSARDGANVLTFGAGSRLTVL.

This sequence joins TRBV5-1 and TRBJ2-2; D assignment may be TRBD1 or TRBD2 (5 bases each). CDR3 length: 14 residues. V was shortened by 2 bases and J by 1 base, with 6 bases between the two germline ends. Per germline, CDR1 SGHRS and CDR2 YFSETQ. This chain's CDR3 is CASSFGGNTGELFF. In DNA form, the CDR3 reads TGCGCCAGCAGCTTTGGGGGGAACACCGGGGAGCTGTTTTTT. The full variable domain, rest sourced from reference TRBV5-1 and TRBJ2-2, is KAGVTQTPRYLIKTRGQQVTLSCSPISGHRSVSWYQQTPGQGLQFLFEYFSETQRNKGNFPGRFSGRQFSNSRSEMNVSTLELGDSALYLCASSFGGNTGELFFGEGSRLTVL.

V and J are TRBV5-6 and TRBJ2-1, with a weak D call TRBD1 (6 bases). Looked up from germline, CDR1 is SGHDT and CDR2 is YYEEEE. V dropped 4 bases and J dropped 0 bases, with 14 bases sitting between them. The CDR3 contains 16 residues. CDR3 region: CASSLDSGDSYNEQFF. The CDR3 region has the DNA TGTGCCAGCAGCCTTGATTCAGGGGACTCCTACAATGAGCAGTTCTTC.

The J gene is TRBJ2-1, the V gene TRBV9, with D perhaps TRBD2 (5 bases). The germline gives CDR1 SGDLS, CDR2 YYNGEE. Trimming shortened V by 4 bases and J by 7 bases, and 18 bases separated the two germline ends. There are 15 residues in the CDR3. The CDR3 region is CASSPPGRKPNEQFF. DNA of the CDR3: TGTGCCAGCAGCCCCCCGGGAAGGAAGCCAAATGAGCAGTTCTTC.

The V gene is TRBV28, the J gene TRBJ2-1; D is perhaps TRBD1 (5 bases). Germline CDR1 MDHEN, CDR2 SYDVKM. The CDR3 runs 12 residues. Deletions cut 4 bases from V and 7 bases from J, with 8 bases between. In DNA form, the CDR3 reads TGTGCCAGCAGTTCTGACAGAAATGAGCAGTTCTTC. It specifies CASSSDRNEQFF.

The chain employs TRBV19 and TRBJ2-7; either TRBD1 or TRBD2 may supply D (6 bases each). In germline, CDR1 is LNHDA, CDR2 SQIVND (reference sequence). The CDR3 is 15 amino acids. V was shortened by 6 bases and J by 3 bases, with 18 bases between the two germline ends. The DNA for the CDR3 is TGTGCCAGTAGCCGTCGAGAAGGGGGGTTCTACGAGCAGTACTTC. Amino acids: CASSRREGGFYEQYF. The full variable domain, completed using reference TRBV19 and TRBJ2-7, is DGGITQSPKYLFRKEGQNVTLSCEQNLNHDAMYWYRQDPGQGLRLIYYSQIVNDFQKGDIAEGYSVSREKKESFPLTVTSAQKNPTAFYLCASSRREGGFYEQYFGPGTRLTVT.